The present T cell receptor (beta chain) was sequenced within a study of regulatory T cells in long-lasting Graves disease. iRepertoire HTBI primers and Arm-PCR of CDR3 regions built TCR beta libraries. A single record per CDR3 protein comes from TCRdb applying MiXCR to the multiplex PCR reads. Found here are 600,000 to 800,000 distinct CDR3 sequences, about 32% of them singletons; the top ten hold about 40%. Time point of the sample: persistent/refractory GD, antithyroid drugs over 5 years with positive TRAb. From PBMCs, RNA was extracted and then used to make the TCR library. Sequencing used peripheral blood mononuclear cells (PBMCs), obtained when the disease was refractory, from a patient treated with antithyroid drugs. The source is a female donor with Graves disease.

In nucleotides, the CDR3 is TGTGCCAGCAGTTACGGGGCAGGGACTAACTATGGCTACACCTTC. This gives the protein CASSYGAGTNYGYTF. V and J are TRBV6-5 and TRBJ1-2; possibly TRBD1 for D (5 bases). Trimming left V 2 bases short and J 0 bases short, with 10 bases between. The germline gives CDR1 MNHEY, CDR2 SVGAGI. There are 15 residues in the CDR3.